Presented here are 8 T cell receptor beta chains from one specimen sequenced in a study of radiotherapy plus CTLA-4 blockade in lung cancer. Clones were sequenced by immunoSEQ multiplex PCR, and TCRdb holds only the in-frame ones, with some missing. The sample includes 50,000 to 65,000 clones, roughly 80% of them seen just once. Sequencing used peripheral blood, obtained from a patient treated with radiotherapy plus ipilimumab. Source of these receptors: a human donor with non-small cell lung cancer who had a complete response to radiotherapy plus ipilimumab.

The chain is built from TRBV4-1 and TRBJ2-5, with a weak D call TRBD2 (6 bases). This CDR3 contains 21 residues. Trimming removed 0 bases from V and 2 bases from J, with 28 bases in between. The germline gives CDR1 MGHRA, CDR2 YSYEKL. This chain's CDR3 is CASSQDPGRGRLSRGQETQYF. The CDR3, as DNA: TGCGCCAGCAGCCAAGATCCGGGGCGGGGACGACTCTCGAGAGGGCAAGAGACCCAGTACTTC.

J is TRBJ2-1 and V is TRBV7-2; 7 bases align to TRBD1. V was clipped by 6 bases and J by 0 bases; unmatched bases: 5. CDR3 length equals 15 residues. CDR1 is SGHTA, CDR2 FQGNSA, per germline. CDR3 loop: CASSPDRASYNEQFF. CDR3 DNA sequence: TGTGCCAGCAGTCCTGACAGGGCCTCCTACAATGAGCAGTTCTTC.

J is TRBJ2-7 and V is TRBV2; TRBD1 matches at 8 bases. Losses at the gene ends were 6 bases for V and 1 base for J; bases not matched to a gene: 8. CDR3 length: 15 amino acids. Germline V gene data show CDR1 as SNHLY and CDR2 as FYNNEI. Written as DNA, the CDR3 is TGTGCCAGCAGCGCACAGGGGGTTCTTTCCTACGAGCAGTACGTC. This gives the protein CASSAQGVLSYEQYV.

This clone was recorded a few times. The chain links TRBV19 to TRBJ1-5; possible D gene TRBD1, 5 bases. Germline CDR1 is LNHDA and CDR2 is SQIVND (reference sequence). V was cut by 3 bases and J by 4 bases, with 10 bases left in between. CDR3 length: 14 amino acids. In nucleotides, the CDR3 is TGTGCCAGTAGTATTTGGGCAGGGAATCAGCCCCAGCATTTT. This translates into CASSIWAGNQPQHF.

This chain links TRBV7-8 with TRBJ2-7; 9 bases fit TRBD2. Trimming at V came to 2 bases and at J to 0 bases, leaving 2 bases not matched to a gene. From germline, CDR1 is SGHVS and CDR2 FQNEAQ. The CDR3 runs 15 residues. The CDR3 bases are TGTGCCAGCAGCTTACTAGCGGGGTTCTCCTACGAGCAGTACGTC. This sequence encodes CASSLLAGFSYEQYV.

In nucleotides, the CDR3 is TGTGCCAGCCCTTGGCAGCGGGGATTAAGGGACGAGCAGTACGTC. Encoded protein: CASPWQRGLRDEQYV. This sequence joins TRBV6-4 and TRBJ2-7; 7 bases align to TRBD2. Germline CDR1 MRHNA, CDR2 SNTAGT. The CDR3 length is 15 residues. With 8 bases clipped from V and 5 bases from J, the junction kept 15 bases outside the gene matches.

The rearrangement joins TRBV6-5 to TRBJ2-2; no clear D gene. V dropped 1 base and J dropped 1 base, with 4 bases sitting between them. Per the germline V gene, CDR1 is MNHEY and CDR2 is SVGAGI. The CDR3 sequence is 14 residues long. CDR3 coding DNA: TGTGCCAGCAGTTACTACAGGAACACCGGGGAGCTGTTTTTT. This encodes CASSYYRNTGELFF.

The rearrangement links TRBV30 to TRBJ2-5; no definite D call. Germline-derived CDR1 and CDR2 are GTSNPN and SVGIG (reference sequence). The length of the CDR3 is 13 residues. With 1 base removed from V and 8 bases from J, the gap between germline ends came to 14 bases. CDR3 region: CAWSAQLIGTQYF. In DNA form, the CDR3 reads TGTGCCTGGAGTGCACAGCTTATAGGAACCCAGTACTTC.